The 9 T cell receptor beta chains presented below share a single source sample, sequenced in a study of graft-versus-host responses after intestinal transplantation. TCRdb keeps only in-frame clones here, not all; method: immunoSEQ multiplex PCR. The data hold several thousand clones, with about 29% observed a single time. The material was alloreactive CD4+ T cells from a mixed lymphocyte reaction culture, obtained before transplantation. Sample subset: CFSE-low proliferating T cells sorted from approximately six-day pre-transplant mixed lymphocyte reaction (GvH or HvG direction). The receptors here all came from a human patient who was an organ donor for intestinal transplantation.

The CDR3 here is CASSRRLAGASSTDTQYF. The CDR3 region has the DNA TGTGCCAGCAGCAGAAGACTAGCGGGGGCATCTAGCACAGATACGCAGTATTTT. The chain has TRBV11-3 and TRBJ2-3; 12 bases fit TRBD2. The CDR3 is 18 amino acids. Germline assignment: CDR1 SGHNT and CDR2 YENEEA. V shed 5 bases and J 0 bases; nucleotides not matched to a gene: 9.

DNA of the CDR3: TGTGCCAGCAGCTTGTCGTCGGGTTATGGCTACACCTTC. Its protein is CASSLSSGYGYTF. The genes are TRBV7-9 and TRBJ1-2; D gene ambiguous. Trimming took 3 bases from V and 5 from J, leaving 10 bases between them. The CDR3 is 13 residues long. Germline values: CDR1 SEHNR, CDR2 FQNEAQ (reference sequence). Full variable domain (outside the CDR3, taken from reference TRBV7-9 and TRBJ1-2): DTGVSQNPRHKITKRGQNVTFRCDPISEHNRLYWYRQTLGQGPEFLTYFQNEAQLEKSRLLSDRFSAERPKGSFSTLEIQRTEQGDSAMYLCASSLSSGYGYTFGSGTRLTVV.

By proportion, this clone is medium-sized. This chain uses TRBV4-1 with TRBJ1-2; D gene ambiguous. CDR3 size: 15 residues. V dropped 0 bases and J dropped 8 bases, with 16 bases sitting between them. Germline values: CDR1 MGHRA, CDR2 YSYEKL. The CDR3 nucleotides are TGCGCCAGCAGCCAAGATAAGAGAGGCGCGTGGGGCTACACCTTC. This gives the protein CASSQDKRGAWGYTF.

The chain uses TRBV7-2 and TRBJ2-1, with TRBD1 matching over 8 bases. CDR1 and CDR2 from the germline V gene are SGHTA and FQGNSA. CDR3 size: 16 residues. The J segment lost 4 bases and the V segment lost 3 bases, leaving 8 bases of the junction unmatched. The DNA for the CDR3 is TGTGCCAGCAGCTTCCCAAGACAGGGGAAATACAATGAGCAGTTCTTC. Amino acid sequence: CASSFPRQGKYNEQFF.

This clone counts as medium-sized. This chain connects TRBV6-1 to TRBJ2-7, with D possibly being TRBD1 (5 bases). Trimming shortened V by 6 bases and J by 3 bases, and 15 bases separated the two germline ends. The CDR3 spans 14 residues. Germline V gene lookup returns CDR1 MNHNS and CDR2 SASEGT. The CDR3 nucleotides are TGTGCCAGCAGACTAACGACAGTGGGCTACGAGCAGTACTTC. Amino acid sequence: CASRLTTVGYEQYF.

This chain joins TRBV6-7 and TRBJ2-5, with 8 bases identical to TRBD2. TRBV6-7 is an open reading frame, and its role is uncertain. The CDR3 spans 21 residues. J gave up 2 bases and V 6 bases, and 26 bases lay outside the gene matches. CDR3 protein: CASSLTSPRGTPGGGQETQYF. CDR3 DNA sequence: TGTGCCAGCAGCCTAACCTCCCCGCGCGGGACACCCGGGGGGGGTCAAGAGACCCAGTACTTC.

In its sample, this clone ranks as medium-sized. The V and J genes are TRBV20-1 and TRBJ2-7; D might be TRBD1 (5 bases). Germline CDR1 reads DFQATT; CDR2 reads SNEGSKA (reference sequence). The length of the CDR3 is 11 residues. Trimming removed 6 bases from V and 3 bases from J, with 9 bases in between. The CDR3 sequence is CSAYDSYEQYF. Written as DNA, the CDR3 is TGCAGTGCCTACGACAGCTACGAGCAGTACTTC.

This chain uses TRBV20-1 with TRBJ2-3, with D hard to call. Trimming cost V 6 bases and J 5 bases, with 9 bases left between them. This CDR3 contains 11 residues. CDR1 is DFQATT, CDR2 SNEGSKA, per germline (reference sequence). The CDR3 sequence: CSAQVVDTQYF. Written as DNA, the CDR3 is TGCAGTGCGCAGGTAGTAGATACGCAGTATTTT.

About this clone itself: Being one base from a much bigger clone, this may be a read error. The chain links TRBV4-2 to TRBJ2-7, with D tentatively TRBD2 (5 bases). This CDR3 contains 17 residues. V was pared by 0 bases and J by 2 bases, with 17 bases between. Germline V CDR1 and CDR2: LGHNA, YNFKEQ. DNA of the CDR3: TGTGCCAGCAGCCAAGAGGTAGGCGGCGGGCCCCCCTACGAGCAGTACTTC. Encoded protein: CASSQEVGGGPPYEQYF.